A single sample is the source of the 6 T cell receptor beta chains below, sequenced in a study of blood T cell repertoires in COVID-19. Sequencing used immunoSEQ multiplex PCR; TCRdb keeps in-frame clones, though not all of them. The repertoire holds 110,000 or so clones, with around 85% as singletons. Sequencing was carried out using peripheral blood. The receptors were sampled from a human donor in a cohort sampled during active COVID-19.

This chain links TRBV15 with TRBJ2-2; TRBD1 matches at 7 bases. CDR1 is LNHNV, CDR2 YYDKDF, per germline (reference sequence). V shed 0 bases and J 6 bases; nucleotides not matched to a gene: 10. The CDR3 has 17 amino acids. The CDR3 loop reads CATSRDSPTGYAGELFF. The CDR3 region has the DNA TGTGCCACCAGCAGAGATTCACCGACAGGGTATGCCGGGGAGCTGTTTTTT.

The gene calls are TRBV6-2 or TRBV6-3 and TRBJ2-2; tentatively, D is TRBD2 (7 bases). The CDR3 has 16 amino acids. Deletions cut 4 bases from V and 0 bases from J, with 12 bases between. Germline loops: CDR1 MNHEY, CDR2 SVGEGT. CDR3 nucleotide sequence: TGTGCCAGCAGTTCCCGAGGGGGGGCGAACACCGGGGAGCTGTTTTTT. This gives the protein CASSSRGGANTGELFF.

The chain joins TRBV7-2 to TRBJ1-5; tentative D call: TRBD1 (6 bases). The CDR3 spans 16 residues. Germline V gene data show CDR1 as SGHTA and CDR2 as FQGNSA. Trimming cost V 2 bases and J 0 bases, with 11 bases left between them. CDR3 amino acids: CASSLSGTNSNQPQHF. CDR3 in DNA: TGTGCCAGCAGCTTATCTGGGACAAATAGCAATCAGCCCCAGCATTTT.

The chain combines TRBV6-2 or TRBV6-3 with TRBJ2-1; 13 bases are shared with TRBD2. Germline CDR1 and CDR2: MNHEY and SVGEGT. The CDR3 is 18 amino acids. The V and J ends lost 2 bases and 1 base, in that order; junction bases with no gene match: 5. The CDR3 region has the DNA TGTGCCAGCAGTTACCCGGGACTAGCGGGACCATCCTACAATGAGCAGTTCTTC. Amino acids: CASSYPGLAGPSYNEQFF.

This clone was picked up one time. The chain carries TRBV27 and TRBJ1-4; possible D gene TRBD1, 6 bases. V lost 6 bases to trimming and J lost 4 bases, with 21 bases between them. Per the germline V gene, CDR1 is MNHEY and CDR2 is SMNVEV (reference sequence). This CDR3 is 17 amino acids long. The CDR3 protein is CASRPYLGAQGNEKLFF. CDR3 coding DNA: TGTGCCAGCAGGCCTTATTTGGGGGCGCAGGGTAATGAAAAACTGTTTTTT.

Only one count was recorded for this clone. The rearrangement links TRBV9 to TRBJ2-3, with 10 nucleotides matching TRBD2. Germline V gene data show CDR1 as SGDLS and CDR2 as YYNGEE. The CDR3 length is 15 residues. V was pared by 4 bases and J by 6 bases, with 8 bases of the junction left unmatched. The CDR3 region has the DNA TGTGCCAGCAGCACCCTAGCGGGGGTCGTTGATACGCAGTATTTT. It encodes CASSTLAGVVDTQYF.